This T cell receptor (beta chain) was recorded in a study of T cell responses to AZD1222 COVID-19 vaccine (dated by TCRdb to the early 2020s). For the wider study: Because spike-specific TCR depth and breadth did not differ between the two schedules, AZD1222 recipients who got a second dose at roughly 4 weeks were pooled with those who got a second dose at roughly 12 weeks. Trial participants were enrolled into age subgroups of 18-55, 56-69 and 70-plus years, which contained about 150, 28 and 57 TCR-sequenced participants, respectively. TCR sequencing covered 233 trial participants: approximately 200 given two doses of AZD1222 and 26 given two doses of MenACWY control vaccine. Broader findings and caveats from the paper: The 56-69-year group was small, and its depth increase did not reach significance, likely because of low power. Participants were mostly white British, with more females than males. The authors suggested clonal diversity may have been underestimated. After two AZD1222 doses, spike-specific TCR breadth and depth were significantly higher than at day 0 and than in MenACWY recipients. Epitopes outside the regions mutated in the B.1.351 and B.1.1.7 variants were reportedly recognized by nearly half of the unique spike-specific TCRs. Only six or seven AZD1222 recipients were SARS-CoV-2 seropositive at baseline, limiting conclusions about previously exposed vaccinees. No day 14 peak-response samples were available, so repertoires were characterized only after the peak T cell response. CD4 TCRs associated with the vaccine covered the entire spike protein, and the dominant responses were in regions 160-218 and 743-854.

The time point tag for this specimen amounts to: baseline before first vaccination. Vaccinee samples were obtained from the UK trials COV001 and COV002, which included a single-blind randomized controlled phase 2/3 trial of AZD1222 (ChAdOx1 nCoV-19) in healthy adults. For TCRbeta chain sequencing, PBMC samples from trial participants were taken at day 0 and at day 28 after the second dose. The CDR3 regions of human TCRbeta chains were analyzed by immunosequencing. As for the authors' bioinformatics: Repertoire TCRs were matched against a reference library of SARS-CoV-2-specific TCRs generated with the MIRA antigen-specificity platform. Breadth was defined as the fraction of unique TCRs that were SARS-CoV-2-associated, and depth was defined as the fraction of total T cells that were SARS-CoV-2-associated. Using the MIRA data, every spike-specific TCR was mapped to the spike region that the TCR reacted to and assigned to either a CD4 or a CD8 class. Log10-transformed breadth and depth values were compared by one-way ANOVA with Sidak's multiple comparisons tests. The table comes from immuneACCESS by way of TCRdb, which keeps in-frame sequences with V and J called. Part of the clones is missing from these tables; in studies checked, under half for an unresolved V gene and the rest for unknown reasons. Clone size and V and J calls were adopted from that table, with D and trimming inferred from the DNA. The table for this sample lists fewer than 180,000 clones; about 93% of them were counted only once. Roughly 1.3% of the sample rests with the top ten.

In the case of this clone: It has no known antigen specificity. One base away there is no much larger clone; base qualities are not given.

The input for sequencing was peripheral blood, taken on day 0 of AZD1222 vaccination. The TCR originated in an adult in good health.

At the DNA level, the sequence is TGTGCCATCAGTGCCTCAGGGTCCTACGAGCAGTACGTC. Protein translation: CAISASGSYEQYV. The chain couples TRBV10-3 to TRBJ2-7; TRBD1 is perhaps the D gene, given 5 matching bases. The CDR3 has 13 amino acids, counting the end cysteine and valine. The read is trimmed to its CDR3 DNA, 39 bases read in frame from base 1. Cut back by 4 bases and 1 base, the V and J ends lie 8 bases apart. Reading the germline V gene gives CDR1 ENHRY and CDR2 SYGVKD.